Shown below are 13 T cell receptor beta chains from a single sample sequenced in a study of T cell clonality in common variable immunodeficiency. General study points: Fewer deletions and N-nucleotide insertions were reportedly seen in common variable immunodeficiency TCR beta sequences.

Produced via immunoSEQ multiplex PCR; TCRdb's table is partial and in-frame only. The profile covers about 28,000 clones, none occurring a single time. What these receptors recognize is not known. Sequenced: peripheral blood mononuclear cells. All receptors derive from a human donor with common variable immunodeficiency.

Notes on this clone: The sequenced fragment ends 3 residues before the CDR3 boundary, so the rest is inferred from the germline J gene. The J gene is TRBJ2-2, the V gene TRBV6-2 or TRBV6-3; D unresolved. CDR1 is MNHEY, CDR2 SVGEGT, per germline. V lost 7 bases to trimming and J lost 7 bases, with 16 bases between them. The CDR3 runs 14 residues. The CDR3 region is CASNDLGTGGELFF. CDR3 DNA (partial): TGTGCCAGCAACGACCTCGGAACGGGCGGGGAG.

This clone was detected many times. The read ends 3 residues early relative to the CDR3; the germline J gene fills the gap. The V call is TRBV4-1, the J call TRBJ2-7; possible D gene TRBD1, 5 bases. V lost 4 bases, J lost 0 bases, and 13 bases lay in between. CDR1 and CDR2 from the germline V gene are MGHRA and YSYEKL. The CDR3 consists of 15 residues. The CDR3: CASSRWLDSSYEQYF. The part of the CDR3 DNA that was read is TGCGCCAGCAGCCGGTGGCTAGACAGCTCCTACGAG.

Concerning this clone: Coverage ceases 3 residues before the CDR3 finishes, and the germline J gene fills in the end. This chain joins TRBV20-1 and TRBJ1-6; D remains ambiguous. From germline, CDR1 is DFQATT and CDR2 SNEGSKA (reference sequence). The CDR3 runs to 14 residues. Deletions cut 4 bases from V and 6 bases from J, with 13 bases between. Partial CDR3 DNA: TGCAGTGCTAACCTGGCAGGACTTAATTCACCC. It specifies CSANLAGLNSP. In full, the CDR3 reads CSANLAGLNSPLHF.

This clone has more than one count but fewer than ten. The sequence runs out 3 residues before the end of the CDR3; the remainder is reconstructed from the germline J gene. The rearrangement uses TRBV7-9 and TRBJ1-6; no reliable D call. Germline V CDR1 and CDR2: SEHNR, FQNEAQ (reference sequence). This CDR3 is 13 amino acids long. V lost 8 bases to trimming and J lost 3 bases, with 8 bases between them. The CDR3 bases that were read are TGTGCCAGCCGCACTGACTATAATTCACCC. Its translation is CASRTDYNSP. The complete CDR3 sequence is CASRTDYNSPLHF.

The sample holds many counts of this clone. The read finishes 3 residues shy of the CDR3 end, and the germline J gene is used to complete it. The chain uses TRBV5-1 and TRBJ1-1; 10 bases match TRBD1. Germline trimming cut 5 bases from V and 4 bases from J; bases unmatched to any gene: 8. The CDR3 length is 15 residues. The germline CDR1 and CDR2 sequences are SGHRS and YFSETQ. The DNA read from the CDR3 is TGCGCCAGCAGATTACCGGGACAGGGGTCCACTGAA. This codes for CASRLPGQGSTE. The full-length CDR3 reads as CASRLPGQGSTEAFF.

Comment on this clone: The sequenced fragment ends 3 residues before the CDR3 boundary, so the rest is inferred from the germline J gene. This chain joins TRBV7-2 and TRBJ2-1; 9 nucleotides match TRBD2. Germline CDR1 is SGHTA and CDR2 is FQGNSA. The CDR3 is 15 amino acids. Trimming removed 3 bases from V and 7 bases from J; junction bases left unmatched: 7. The part of the CDR3 DNA that was read is TGTGCCAGCAGCTTGCGGGGGGGCCTGAAAAATGAG. Translation gives CASSLRGGLKNE. The whole CDR3 region reads CASSLRGGLKNEQFF.

This clone has a handful of counts. The sequenced fragment ends 3 residues before the CDR3 boundary, so the rest is inferred from the germline J gene. The chain uses TRBV6-4 and TRBJ2-5, with 7 bases lining up with TRBD1. CDR1 and CDR2 from the germline V gene are MRHNA and SNTAGT. Trimming at V came to 5 bases and at J to 4 bases, leaving 4 bases not matched to a gene. This CDR3 has 13 amino acids. Incomplete CDR3 DNA: TGTGCCAGCAGTCGACAGGGCGGAGAGACC. Protein sequence: CASSRQGGET. The CDR3 reads in full as CASSRQGGETQYF.

This clone qualifies as medium-sized. The DNA read from the CDR3 is TGTGCCAGCTCCCCGGGGGGCTTCTATCAAGAGACC. It encodes CASSPGGFYQET. The full CDR3 reads CASSPGGFYQETQYF. The V gene is TRBV18, the J gene TRBJ2-5; possibly TRBD2 for D (7 bases). The read stops 3 residues short of the end of the CDR3; the missing end is completed from the germline J gene. Germline V gene lookup returns CDR1 KGHSH and CDR2 LQKENI. The V end was cut by 6 bases, the J end by 2 bases, with 16 bases between. The CDR3 is 15 residues long.

Concerning this clone itself: The observed sequence ends 3 residues before the CDR3 terminus, with the missing tail filled in from the germline J gene. The J gene is TRBJ2-5, the V gene TRBV5-3, with D possibly TRBD2 on 6 matching bases. TRBV5-3 is filed as an ORF, its function uncertain. V shed 4 bases and J shed 2 bases, with 12 bases lying between them. There are 14 residues in the CDR3. The CDR3 here is CARSEGTLQETQYF. The DNA read from the CDR3 is TGTGCCAGAAGCGAAGGGACTTTGCAAGAGACC.

This clone has ten or more counts. The read ends 3 residues shy of where the CDR3 ends; the end is completed using the germline J gene. The V gene is TRBV19, the J gene TRBJ1-1, with D possibly matching TRBD1 (6 bases). The V gene's germline CDR1 is LNHDA and CDR2 SQIVND (reference sequence). With 4 bases removed from V and 4 bases from J, the gap between germline ends came to 16 bases. The CDR3 is made up of 15 amino acids. CDR3 DNA, as far as it was read: TGTGCCAGTAGTAAAAACAGGGATCTGGGCACTGAA. Its translation: CASSKNRDLGTE. The full CDR3 reads CASSKNRDLGTEAFF.

Turning to this clone: The read terminates 3 residues ahead of where the CDR3 ends, so the germline J gene completes it. The chain employs TRBV6-1 and TRBJ1-2; TRBD1 aligns across 8 bases. Germline V gives CDR1 MNHNS, CDR2 SASEGT. The trim removed 4 bases at V and 2 bases at J, leaving 6 bases unmatched. This CDR3 has 15 residues. The CDR3 here is CASSGLRQGNYGYTF. The CDR3 DNA, read in part, is TGTGCCAGCAGTGGCCTACGACAGGGGAACTATGGC.

This clone was seen a handful of times. The read is 3 residues too short to cover the CDR3 end, so that end is filled in from the germline J gene. The genes are TRBV19 and TRBJ2-7, with D possibly matching TRBD1 (5 bases). The CDR3 consists of 14 residues. Germline V gene lookup returns CDR1 LNHDA and CDR2 SQIVND (reference sequence). The V end lost 4 bases, the J end lost 3 bases, and 13 bases lay between the germline ends. The CDR3 loop reads CASSNQDTFYEQYF. CDR3 bases read: TGTGCCAGTAGTAACCAGGACACGTTCTACGAG.

CDR3 sequence: CASSLVGGPETQYF. CDR3 bases read: TGTGCCAGCAGCTTGGTAGGGGGCCCCGAGACC. This rearrangement joins TRBV5-5 to TRBJ2-5; the match to TRBD1 covers 7 bases. The read is 3 residues too short to cover the CDR3 end, so that end is filled in from the germline J gene. Germline lookup yields CDR1 SGHKS and CDR2 YYEKEE (reference sequence). The CDR3 has 14 amino acids. J lost 5 bases, V lost 0 bases, and 4 bases had no gene match.